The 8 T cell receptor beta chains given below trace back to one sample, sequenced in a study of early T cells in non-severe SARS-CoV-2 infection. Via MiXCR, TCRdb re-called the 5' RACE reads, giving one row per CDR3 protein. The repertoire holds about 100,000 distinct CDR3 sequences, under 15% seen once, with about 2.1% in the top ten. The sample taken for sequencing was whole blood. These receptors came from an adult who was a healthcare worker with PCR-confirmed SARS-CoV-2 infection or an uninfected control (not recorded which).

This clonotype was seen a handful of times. In DNA form, the CDR3 reads TGCGCCAGTCGACCGGCTACAGGGGCCGAGGGTGAGGCTGAAGCTTTCTTT. Its protein is CASRPATGAEGEAEAFF. The chain uses TRBV5-1 and TRBJ1-1; 7 positions agree with TRBD1. CDR3 length equals 17 residues. Germline V gene lookup returns CDR1 SGHRS and CDR2 YFSETQ. The V gene end was trimmed by 8 bases and the J gene end by 6 bases; junction bases not matched to a gene: 22.

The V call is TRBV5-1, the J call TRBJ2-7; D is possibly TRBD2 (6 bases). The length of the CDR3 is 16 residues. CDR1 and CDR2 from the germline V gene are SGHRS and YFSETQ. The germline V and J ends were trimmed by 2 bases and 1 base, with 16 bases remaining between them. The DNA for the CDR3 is TGCGCCAGCAGCTTCAGCCCGGGACTTCTTTCCTACGAGCAGTACTTC. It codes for CASSFSPGLLSYEQYF.

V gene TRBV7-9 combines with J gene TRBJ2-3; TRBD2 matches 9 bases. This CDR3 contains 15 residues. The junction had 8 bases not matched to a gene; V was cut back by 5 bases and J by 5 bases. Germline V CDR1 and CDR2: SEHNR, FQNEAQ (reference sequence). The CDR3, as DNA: TGTGCCAGCAGCCAAGCGGGGGGCCCTGGAGATACGCAGTATTTT. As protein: CASSQAGGPGDTQYF.

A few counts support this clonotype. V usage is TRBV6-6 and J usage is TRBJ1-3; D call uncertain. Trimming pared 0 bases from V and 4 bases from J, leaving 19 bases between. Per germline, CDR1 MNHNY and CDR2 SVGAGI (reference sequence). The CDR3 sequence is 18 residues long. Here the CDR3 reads CASSYSLSGDLSGNTIYF. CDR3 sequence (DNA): TGTGCCAGCAGTTACTCGCTGAGCGGGGATCTTTCAGGAAACACCATATATTTT.

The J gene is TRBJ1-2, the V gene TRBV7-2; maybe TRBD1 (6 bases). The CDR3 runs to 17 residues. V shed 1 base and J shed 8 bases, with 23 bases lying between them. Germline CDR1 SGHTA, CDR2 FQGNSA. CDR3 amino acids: CASSLVASAGESGGYTF. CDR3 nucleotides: TGTGCCAGCAGCTTAGTCGCCTCGGCAGGGGAATCCGGCGGCTACACCTTC.

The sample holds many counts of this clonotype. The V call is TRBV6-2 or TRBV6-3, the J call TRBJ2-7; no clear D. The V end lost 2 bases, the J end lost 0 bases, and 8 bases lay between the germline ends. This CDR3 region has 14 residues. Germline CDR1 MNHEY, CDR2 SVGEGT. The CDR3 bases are TGTGCCAGCAGTTACGGCTGGAGCTCCTACGAGCAGTACTTC. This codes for CASSYGWSSYEQYF.

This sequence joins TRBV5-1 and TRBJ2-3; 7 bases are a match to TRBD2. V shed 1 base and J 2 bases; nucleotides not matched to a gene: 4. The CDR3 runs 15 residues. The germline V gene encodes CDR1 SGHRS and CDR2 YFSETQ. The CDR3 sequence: CASSLPAGHTDTQYF. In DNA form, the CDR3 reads TGCGCCAGCAGCTTGCCAGCGGGGCACACAGATACGCAGTATTTT.

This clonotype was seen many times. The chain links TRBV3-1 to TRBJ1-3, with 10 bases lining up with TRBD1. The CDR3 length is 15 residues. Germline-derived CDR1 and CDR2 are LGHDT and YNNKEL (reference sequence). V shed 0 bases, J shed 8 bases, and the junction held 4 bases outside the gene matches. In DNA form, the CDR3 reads TGTGCCAGCAGCCAAGATGGGACAGGGGACGACACCATATATTTT. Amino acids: CASSQDGTGDDTIYF.